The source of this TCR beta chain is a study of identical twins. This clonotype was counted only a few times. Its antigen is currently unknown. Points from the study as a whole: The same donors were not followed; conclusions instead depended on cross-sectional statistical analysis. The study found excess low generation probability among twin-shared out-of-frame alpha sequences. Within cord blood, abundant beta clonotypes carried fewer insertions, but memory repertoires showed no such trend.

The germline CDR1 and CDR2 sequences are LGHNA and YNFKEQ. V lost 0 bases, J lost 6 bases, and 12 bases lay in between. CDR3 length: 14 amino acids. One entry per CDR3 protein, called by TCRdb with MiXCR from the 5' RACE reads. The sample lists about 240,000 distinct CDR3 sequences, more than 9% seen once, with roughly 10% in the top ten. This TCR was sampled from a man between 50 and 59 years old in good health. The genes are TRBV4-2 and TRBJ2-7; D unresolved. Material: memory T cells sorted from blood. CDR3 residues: CASSQDRQYPEQYF. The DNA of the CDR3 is TGTGCCAGCAGCCAAGATAGGCAGTACCCCGAGCAGTACTTC.